The present T cell receptor (beta chain) was sequenced within a study of cytomegalovirus exposure and HLA in healthy donors. Broader study findings: Common viral pathogens seemed to be connected with several of the most significant clusters, according to a later analysis. Later on, an analysis tied 15,000 to 20,000 TCR beta sequences to HLA alleles at 0.05 false discovery rate. Among donors in an Asian-associated ancestry cluster, a later analysis reportedly found fewer N-insertions than the roughly 700-donor mean. Both high specificity and high sensitivity reportedly marked the classifier's diagnosis of cytomegalovirus status.

The PCR ran on 60 Vbeta and 13 Jbeta primers. Repertoires were generated with immunoSEQ multiplex PCR, while TCRdb's copy carries only in-frame clones and drops some. The sample yields around 140,000 clones, about 84% seen once. CDR1 is SGHRS, CDR2 YFSETQ, per germline. The CDR3 is 13 residues long. V lost 0 bases and J lost 8, with 11 bases in between. With regard to this clone: Antigen: not known.

This TCR was recovered from a woman between 35 and 50 years old in good health and CMV-seropositive. Input material: PBMCs. This chain uses TRBV5-1 with TRBJ1-1, with a weak D call TRBD1 (5 bases). As DNA, the CDR3 is TGCGCCAGCAGCTTGGAGGGGTCGGGCGAAGCTTTCTTT. It encodes CASSLEGSGEAFF.